Sequencing of this T cell receptor (beta chain) was carried out in a study of cytomegalovirus exposure and HLA in healthy donors. General study results and limits: The CMV antigen specificity of a few CMV-associated chains was confirmed through in vitro analysis.

In regard to this clone: Its antigen is not known.

Libraries were prepared by immunoSEQ multiplex PCR; TCRdb keeps only in-frame clonotypes and omits some of them. The repertoire holds some 110,000 clones, with approximately 88% as singletons. With V trimmed by 5 bases and J by 4 bases, 7 bases remained unmatched. Germline lookup yields CDR1 MNHNY and CDR2 SVGAGI (reference sequence). The CDR3 runs 14 residues. This clonotype originated in a man aged 18 to 30 in good health and CMV-seronegative. The gene calls are TRBV6-6 and TRBJ1-2, with TRBD1 identical over 7 bases. The sample consisted of PBMCs. The CDR3 nucleotides read TGTGCCAGCAGTGGCTTACAGGGGCCCTATGGCTACACCTTC. The encoded protein is CASSGLQGPYGYTF.